One sample yielded the 13 T cell receptor beta chains listed below, sequenced in a study of T cell changes during pregnancy in multiple sclerosis (dated by TCRdb to the late 2010s). Library creation used the immunoSEQ multiplex PCR assay. TCRdb holds this immuneACCESS table with in-frame rearrangements only. Some clones are missing; in checked studies, unresolved V genes explain under half, and the rest has no known cause. The sample has roughly 42,000 clones on record, about 88% of them singletons. 0.5% to 0.65% of the sample belongs to the ten largest clones. The sample here was CD4+ T cells from peripheral blood mononuclear cells, taken in the first trimester of pregnancy. The origin of the receptors is a female donor with multiple sclerosis, enrolled in a pregnancy study.

The V and J genes are TRBV4-1 and TRBJ2-5, with D possibly TRBD1 on 6 matching bases. Germline CDR1 MGHRA, CDR2 YSYEKL. CDR3 length: 15 residues. V shed 5 bases and J shed 5 bases, with 18 bases lying between them. The CDR3 nucleotides are TGCGCCAGCAGCTTTTTACAGGGCTCCAGGGAGACCCAGTACTTC. Its translation: CASSFLQGSRETQYF.

The chain combines TRBV30 with TRBJ1-3, with D maybe TRBD1 (6 bases). The CDR3 sequence is 13 residues long. Germline CDR1 reads GTSNPN; CDR2 reads SVGIG (reference sequence). Deletions cut 3 bases from V and 0 bases from J, with 6 bases between. DNA of the CDR3: TGTGCCTGGAGACAGGGCTCTGGAAACACCATATATTTT. Amino acid sequence: CAWRQGSGNTIYF.

The chain joins TRBV18 to TRBJ2-1, with D uncertain. The CDR3 is 14 residues long. Deletions cut 0 bases from V and 6 bases from J, with 9 bases between. CDR1 and CDR2 (germline): KGHSH, LQKENI. The CDR3 DNA reads TGTGCCAGCTCACCACCTCTGGGCGCCAATGAGCAGTTCTTC. Protein product: CASSPPLGANEQFF.

About this clone itself: The sample holds other DNA sequences that translate to the same CDR3. The gene calls are TRBV7-2 and TRBJ1-2; 7 positions match TRBD1. In germline, CDR1 is SGHTA, CDR2 FQGNSA. The CDR3 covers 14 residues. The V gene end was trimmed by 5 bases and the J gene end by 4 bases; junction bases not matched to a gene: 7. The DNA of the CDR3 is TGTGCCAGCAGCCTCGGGACAGCGAGCTATGGCTACACCTTC. Its translation is CASSLGTASYGYTF.

This chain uses TRBV29-1 with TRBJ1-5, with a tentative D call TRBD1 (6 bases). Germline CDR1 reads SQVTM; CDR2 reads ANQGSEA. Trimming took off 6 bases at V and 7 bases at J, with 16 bases between the two ends. The CDR3 totals 13 residues. The CDR3 protein is CSVASGAGQPQHF. The CDR3 bases are TGCAGCGTAGCCTCAGGGGCTGGGCAGCCCCAGCATTTT.

The rearrangement links TRBV20-1 to TRBJ2-7; no clear D. The length of the CDR3 is 11 residues. Germline CDR1 reads DFQATT; CDR2 reads SNEGSKA (reference sequence). V was shortened by 1 base and J by 5 bases, with 6 bases between the two germline ends. The CDR3 bases are TGCAGTGCTAGAGGCTCTAACGAGCAGTACTTC. It translates to CSARGSNEQYF.

The chain combines TRBV7-9 with TRBJ2-2; TRBD2 is a possible D gene (5 bases). The CDR3 contains 15 residues. Trimming cost V 7 bases and J 2 bases, with 14 bases left between them. The germline V gene encodes CDR1 SEHNR and CDR2 FQNEAQ (reference sequence). The CDR3 DNA reads TGTGCCAGCACCCTTCTGACTACCAACACCGGGGAGCTGTTTTTT. It translates to CASTLLTTNTGELFF.

The CDR3 protein is CASSYSPKANYGYTF. In DNA, the CDR3 is TGTGCCAGCAGTTACTCCCCTAAAGCCAACTATGGCTACACCTTC. The chain carries TRBV6-5 and TRBJ1-2; D is unresolved. The length of the CDR3 is 15 residues. V lost 0 bases, J lost 2 bases, and 10 bases lay in between. Germline V gives CDR1 MNHEY, CDR2 SVGAGI.

The chain uses TRBV11-3 and TRBJ2-3, with TRBD2 identical over 9 bases. The germline V gene encodes CDR1 SGHNT and CDR2 YENEEA. V was pared by 5 bases and J by 1 base, with 1 base of the junction left unmatched. This CDR3 is 14 amino acids long. The CDR3 sequence is CASSKREGTDTQYF. CDR3 coding DNA: TGTGCCAGCAGCAAGCGGGAGGGCACAGATACGCAGTATTTT. Full variable domain (missing parts from reference TRBV11-3 and TRBJ2-3): EAGVVQSPRYKIIEKKQPVAFWCNPISGHNTLYWYLQNLGQGPELLIRYENEEAVDDSQLPKDRFSAERLKGVDSTLKIQPAELGDSAVYLCASSKREGTDTQYFGPGTRLTVL.

This sequence joins TRBV6-6 and TRBJ1-3; 8 bases are a match to TRBD1. J was trimmed by 7 bases and V by 6 bases; bases with no gene match: 14. The germline CDR1 and CDR2 sequences are MNHNY and SVGAGI (reference sequence). The CDR3 runs to 16 residues. The CDR3 region has the DNA TGTGCCAGCAGCCAGGGCGGACAGGGAAGAAAGAACACCATATATTTT. It is translated as CASSQGGQGRKNTIYF.

The rearrangement uses TRBV30 and TRBJ2-7; possibly TRBD2 for D (5 bases). The CDR3 has 15 residues. Between the trimmed V and J ends, which lost 0 bases and 3 bases, there was a span of 15 bases. Germline V gene sequence: CDR1 GTSNPN, CDR2 SVGIG (reference sequence). The CDR3: CAWSVGRVFDYEQYF. In DNA, the CDR3 is TGTGCCTGGAGTGTAGGGCGGGTATTTGACTACGAGCAGTACTTC.

The genes are TRBV19 and TRBJ2-7, with 14 bases aligning to TRBD2. Germline lookup yields CDR1 LNHDA and CDR2 SQIVND (reference sequence). There are 15 residues in the CDR3. Trimming took 6 bases from V and 4 from J; bases not matched to a gene: 5. CDR3 loop: CASRSGLAGVYEQYF. The DNA for the CDR3 is TGTGCCAGTAGGTCGGGACTAGCGGGAGTATACGAGCAGTACTTC.

V gene TRBV11-3 combines with J gene TRBJ2-7; 7 nucleotides match TRBD1. This CDR3 has 13 residues. Trimming cost V 3 bases and J 3 bases; bases outside gene matches: 2. CDR1 and CDR2 from the germline V gene are SGHNT and YENEEA. The CDR3 DNA is TGTGCCAGCAGCTTCGACAGGGTCTACGAGCAGTACTTC. It encodes CASSFDRVYEQYF.